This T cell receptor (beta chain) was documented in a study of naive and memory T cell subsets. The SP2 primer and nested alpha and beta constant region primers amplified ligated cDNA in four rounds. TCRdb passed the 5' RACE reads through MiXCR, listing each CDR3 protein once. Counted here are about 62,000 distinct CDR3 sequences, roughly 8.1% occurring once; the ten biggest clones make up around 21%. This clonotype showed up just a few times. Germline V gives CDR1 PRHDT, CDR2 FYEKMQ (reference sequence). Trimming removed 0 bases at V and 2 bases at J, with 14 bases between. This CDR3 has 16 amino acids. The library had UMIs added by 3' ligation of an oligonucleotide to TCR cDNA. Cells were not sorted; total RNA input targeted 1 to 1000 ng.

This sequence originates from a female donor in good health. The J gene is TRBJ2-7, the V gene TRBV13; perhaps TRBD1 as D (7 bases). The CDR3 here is CASSLGVPRGAYEQYF. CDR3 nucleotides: TGTGCCAGCAGCTTAGGGGTACCCAGGGGGGCCTACGAGCAGTACTTC.